The 15 T cell receptor beta chains reported below all come from one sample, sequenced in a study of T cells in tuberculosis. The protocol was immunoSEQ multiplex PCR, while the TCRdb copy is restricted to in-frame clones and leaves out a portion. Among 35,000 to 40,000 clones listed, 90% to 95% were seen once. Source material: PBMCs. These receptors originate from a donor aged 10-29 years with latent tuberculosis or without tuberculosis infection. Some clones in this sample may be carry-over from other donors' samples.

The V and J genes are TRBV5-1 and TRBJ1-1, with 7 nucleotides matching TRBD1. This CDR3 is built from 15 residues. Germline loops: CDR1 SGHRS, CDR2 YFSETQ. The trim removed 4 bases at V and 2 bases at J, leaving 8 bases unmatched. CDR3: CASSGPGTENTEAFF. Written as DNA, the CDR3 is TGCGCCAGCAGCGGTCCCGGGACAGAAAACACTGAAGCTTTCTTT.

The chain employs TRBV5-1 and TRBJ1-2, with D uncertain. Trimming removed 4 bases from V and 0 bases from J, with 13 bases in between. The CDR3 is 15 amino acids. Germline V gives CDR1 SGHRS, CDR2 YFSETQ. The CDR3 region is CASSPLPQANYGYTF. The CDR3 coding sequence is TGCGCCAGCAGCCCTCTACCCCAGGCTAACTATGGCTACACCTTC.

This sequence joins TRBV18 and TRBJ1-1; weak D call: TRBD1 (6 bases). Germline values: CDR1 KGHSH, CDR2 LQKENI. The V end lost 3 bases, the J end lost 1 base, and 6 bases lay between the germline ends. The CDR3 extends over 13 amino acids. DNA for the CDR3: TGTGCCAGCTCACCGGGACAGAACACTGAAGCTTTCTTT. Its protein is CASSPGQNTEAFF.

The chain links TRBV7-9 to TRBJ2-2, with a possible D match to TRBD2 (6 bases). Germline loops: CDR1 SEHNR, CDR2 FQNEAQ (reference sequence). Trimming removed 0 bases from V and 1 base from J, with 15 bases in between. The CDR3 is 18 amino acids. For the CDR3, the DNA is TGTGCCAGCAGCTTAGCGCGGGAACGACTAATGAACACCGGGGAGCTGTTTTTT. Its protein is CASSLARERLMNTGELFF.

The chain has TRBV6-4 and TRBJ2-2; possibly TRBD2 for D (6 bases). The germline gives CDR1 MRHNA, CDR2 SNTAGT. The ends were cut back, 5 bases at V and 7 bases at J, with 17 bases in the middle. The CDR3 is made up of 15 amino acids. DNA for the CDR3: TGTGCCAGCAGTACTCTAGGAGGGTCCGACGGGGAGCTGTTTTTT. It yields the protein CASSTLGGSDGELFF.

The chain couples TRBV30 to TRBJ2-7, with D perhaps matching TRBD1 (6 bases). CDR1 is GTSNPN, CDR2 SVGIG, per germline (reference sequence). Trimming removed 2 bases from V and 5 bases from J, with 16 bases in between. This CDR3 spans 14 amino acids. CDR3 region: CAWSFRDTTHEQYF. The DNA for the CDR3 is TGTGCCTGGAGTTTCCGGGACACCACCCACGAGCAGTACTTC.

This chain links TRBV18 with TRBJ2-1; 11 bases fit TRBD2. V lost 5 bases, J lost 5 bases, and 8 bases stayed unmatched. The CDR3 runs to 16 residues. Germline values: CDR1 KGHSH, CDR2 LQKENI. CDR3 in DNA: TGTGCCAGCTCAGCGGGACTAGCGGTACAAAACAATGAGCAGTTCTTC. Protein sequence: CASSAGLAVQNNEQFF. Looking up the rest from reference TRBV18 and TRBJ2-1 gives the full variable domain: NAGVMQNPRHLVRRRGQEARLRCSPMKGHSHVYWYRQLPEEGLKFMVYLQKENIIDESGMPKERFSAEFPKEGPSILRIQQVVRGDSAAYFCASSAGLAVQNNEQFFGPGTRLTVL.

The genes are TRBV15 and TRBJ1-1; a weak D match, TRBD1 (6 bases). The CDR3 covers 17 residues. The V end was cut by 0 bases, the J end by 5 bases, with 19 bases between. Germline assignment: CDR1 LNHNV and CDR2 YYDKDF (reference sequence). The CDR3 DNA reads TGTGCCACCAGCAGAGATCTTATTTCTGGGGGGGCGACTGAAGCTTTCTTT. Amino acid sequence: CATSRDLISGGATEAFF.

This chain connects TRBV7-2 to TRBJ1-4, with D unresolved. Germline CDR1 SGHTA, CDR2 FQGNSA. The CDR3 covers 15 residues. V was cut by 5 bases and J by 2 bases, with 12 bases left in between. For the CDR3, the DNA is TGTGCCAGCAGCCTAGGTAGTGCTACTAATGAAAAACTGTTTTTT. It encodes CASSLGSATNEKLFF.

This chain links TRBV19 with TRBJ1-5, with 9 positions matching TRBD1. This CDR3 contains 16 residues. The junction had 8 bases not matched to a gene; V was cut back by 6 bases and J by 2 bases. CDR1 is LNHDA and CDR2 is SQIVND in the germline V gene (reference sequence). The CDR3 sequence is CASRQDRGRGNQPQHF. The DNA for the CDR3 is TGTGCCAGTAGACAGGACAGGGGTCGGGGCAATCAGCCCCAGCATTTT.

This clone was seen only a few times. The chain carries TRBV6-5 and TRBJ1-2; maybe TRBD1 (6 bases). Germline V CDR1 and CDR2: MNHEY, SVGAGI. The CDR3 covers 15 residues. V lost 0 bases and J 7 bases, leaving 15 bases between the germline ends. The CDR3 is CASSYSDRRIGGYTF. The CDR3 nucleotides are TGTGCCAGCAGTTACTCTGACAGGAGGATTGGTGGCTACACCTTC.

This clone appeared a single time. The chain links TRBV14 to TRBJ2-1; TRBD1 aligns across 8 bases. With V trimmed by 4 bases and J by 10 bases, 6 bases remained unmatched. CDR1 and CDR2 from the germline V gene are SGHDN and FVKESK. CDR3 length equals 13 residues. Here the CDR3 reads CASSLRGQREQFF. The CDR3 region has the DNA TGTGCCAGCAGCCTCAGGGGGCAAAGGGAGCAGTTCTTC.

This clone was seen only once. The chain carries TRBV9 and TRBJ2-2; 9 bases align to TRBD2. Germline values: CDR1 SGDLS, CDR2 YYNGEE. The CDR3 length is 19 residues. V dropped 0 bases and J dropped 0; count of bases not matched to a gene: 9. The DNA of the CDR3 is TGTGCCAGCAGCGTAGATTGGCTAGCGGGGCGACCGAACACCGGGGAGCTGTTTTTT. Translated, it gives CASSVDWLAGRPNTGELFF.

This clone has just one count. The junction does not match germline at one end; this may be a read error. The chain employs TRBV29-1 and TRBJ1-2; D might be TRBD1 (5 bases). The germline CDR1 and CDR2 sequences are SQVTM and ANQGSEA. This CDR3 comprises 8 residues. The CDR3 region has the DNA TGCAGCGTTGAAGAGGGGCACTTC. Its translation is CSVEEGHF.

V usage is TRBV5-1 and J usage is TRBJ2-3; 9 nucleotides match TRBD2. The CDR3 contains 16 residues. Trimming at V came to 1 base and at J to 3 bases, leaving 6 bases not matched to a gene. The germline V gene encodes CDR1 SGHRS and CDR2 YFSETQ. The CDR3 DNA reads TGCGCCAGCAGCTTGCTAGCGGGGAAGCTAACAGATACGCAGTATTTT. This translates into CASSLLAGKLTDTQYF.